These 18 T cell receptor beta chains came from one sample sequenced in a study of circulating tumor DNA in untreated peripheral T-cell lymphoma (dated by TCRdb to the early 2020s). The receptor library was made with the immunoSEQ multiplex PCR assay. The table was pulled from immuneACCESS by TCRdb, which kept in-frame rearrangements only. Such tables lose some clones; where checked, under half of the loss comes from unresolved V genes, and the rest has no known cause. Across this sample there are fewer than 7,500 clones, with around 74% seen only once. 16% of the sample belongs to the ten largest clones. Material for sequencing was tumor tissue. These receptors came from a human donor with peripheral T-cell lymphoma.

The V call is TRBV18, the J call TRBJ2-7; unclear D gene. V lost 1 base to trimming and J lost 7 bases, with 8 bases between them. The CDR3 runs to 12 residues. Per germline, CDR1 KGHSH and CDR2 LQKENI. CDR3 nucleotides: TGTGCCAGCTCACCACAGGTGGGGGAGCAGTACTTC. This translates into CASSPQVGEQYF.

For the CDR3, the DNA is TGTGCCAGCAGTTACTCGCGGCAGGGAAAGAACTATGGCTACACCTTC. Translated: CASSYSRQGKNYGYTF. The rearrangement links TRBV6-8 to TRBJ1-2; possibly TRBD1 for D (5 bases). Looked up from germline, CDR1 is MNHGY and CDR2 is SAAAGT. This CDR3 comprises 16 residues. Trimming took 0 bases from V and 2 from J, leaving 13 bases between them.

The chain is built from TRBV27 and TRBJ2-7; D remains ambiguous. Per germline, CDR1 MNHEY and CDR2 SMNVEV (reference sequence). The V gene lost 4 bases and the J gene lost 2 bases, with 9 bases spanning the gap. This CDR3 is built from 13 residues. CDR3 residues: CASSSKGPYEQYF. The CDR3 nucleotides are TGTGCCAGCAGTTCTAAAGGCCCCTACGAGCAGTACTTC.

The chain combines TRBV5-1 with TRBJ1-5; unclear D gene. V lost 7 bases and J 3 bases, leaving 14 bases between the germline ends. CDR3 length: 14 residues. CDR1 and CDR2 from the germline V gene are SGHRS and YFSETQ. The CDR3 bases are TGCGCCAGCGTCAACGAGGACCACAATCAGCCCCAGCATTTT. This gives the protein CASVNEDHNQPQHF.

V gene TRBV19 combines with J gene TRBJ1-1; no definite D call. The CDR3 runs 13 residues. Germline loops: CDR1 LNHDA, CDR2 SQIVND (reference sequence). V lost 2 bases and J lost 1, with 5 bases in between. CDR3 residues: CASSIWGNTEAFF. The CDR3 DNA is TGTGCCAGTAGTATATGGGGGAACACTGAAGCTTTCTTT. The full variable domain, with the rest looked up from reference TRBV19 and TRBJ1-1, is DGGITQSPKYLFRKEGQNVTLSCEQNLNHDAMYWYRQDPGQGLRLIYYSQIVNDFQKGDIAEGYSVSREKKESFPLTVTSAQKNPTAFYLCASSIWGNTEAFFGQGTRLTVV.

V is TRBV27 and J is TRBJ2-7; D gene uncertain. The CDR3 runs to 14 residues. Trimming cost V 3 bases and J 1 base, with 10 bases left between them. Germline CDR1 and CDR2: MNHEY and SMNVEV (reference sequence). For the CDR3, the DNA is TGTGCCAGCAGTTTCTTTGCAGGATCCTACGAGCAGTACTTC. Translating gives CASSFFAGSYEQYF.

V usage is TRBV11-3 and J usage is TRBJ2-7; the match to TRBD1 covers 9 bases. With 5 bases clipped from V and 2 bases from J, the junction kept 7 bases outside the gene matches. This CDR3 spans 15 amino acids. Germline CDR1 and CDR2: SGHNT and YENEEA. The CDR3 reads CASSIMGQGAYEQYF. In nucleotides, the CDR3 is TGTGCCAGCAGCATTATGGGACAGGGCGCCTACGAGCAGTACTTC.

This chain connects TRBV6-8 to TRBJ1-1; possible D gene TRBD1, 6 bases. The CDR3 totals 13 residues. Germline-derived CDR1 and CDR2 are MNHGY and SAAAGT. V lost 6 bases and J lost 11, with 19 bases in between. In DNA form, the CDR3 reads TGTGCCAGCAGAAGGGTGACAGGAGATGACGCTTTCTTT. This codes for CASRRVTGDDAFF.

The V and J genes are TRBV18 and TRBJ1-1; 8 bases are shared with TRBD1. Looked up from germline, CDR1 is KGHSH and CDR2 is LQKENI. The CDR3 has 15 residues. Trimming at V came to 4 bases and at J to 4 bases, leaving 8 bases not matched to a gene. The CDR3 region is CASSRRQGLLTEAFF. CDR3 sequence (DNA): TGTGCCAGCTCACGGCGACAGGGGCTGCTCACTGAAGCTTTCTTT.

The chain has TRBV27 and TRBJ2-7, with D uncertain. This CDR3 is 14 amino acids long. Germline values: CDR1 MNHEY, CDR2 SMNVEV (reference sequence). With 6 bases removed from V and 1 base from J, the gap between germline ends came to 13 bases. The CDR3 is CASSQPGPSYEQYF. Here the CDR3 DNA reads TGTGCCAGCAGCCAGCCGGGCCCGTCCTACGAGCAGTACTTC.

V and J are TRBV23-1 and TRBJ1-2; D is unclear. TRBV23-1 is an ORF, with its function uncertain. V was shortened by 7 bases and J by 3 bases, with 15 bases between the two germline ends. The CDR3 is 14 amino acids. The CDR3 coding sequence is TGCGCCAGCAACCATTCTTTTCAGTACTATGGCTACACCTTC. Its translation: CASNHSFQYYGYTF.

In this sample, this clone turned up a few times. J is TRBJ1-5 and V is TRBV15; D unclear. CDR3 length: 15 residues. V gave up 9 bases and J gave up 11 bases, with 26 bases separating them. The V gene's germline CDR1 is LNHNV and CDR2 YYDKDF (reference sequence). The chain's CDR3 is CATSRTGGSLGSQHF. The CDR3 coding sequence is TGTGCCACTAGCCGGACTGGCGGTTCCCTTGGGTCCCAGCATTTT.

J is TRBJ1-1 and V is TRBV30; 11 nucleotides agree with TRBD1. The CDR3 totals 15 residues. The germline V gene has CDR1 GTSNPN and CDR2 SVGIG (reference sequence). The V gene end was trimmed by 4 bases and the J gene end by 7 bases; junction bases not matched to a gene: 11. The CDR3 loop is CAWTKTSGQGGEAFF. The CDR3 DNA is TGTGCCTGGACTAAAACCTCGGGACAGGGGGGTGAAGCTTTCTTT.

This clone was seen a single time. V and J are TRBV25-1 and TRBJ2-1, with TRBD1 matching over 7 bases. V was pared by 6 bases and J by 9 bases, with 11 bases of the junction left unmatched. Looked up from germline, CDR1 is MGHDK and CDR2 is SYGVNS. The CDR3 covers 14 residues. Here the CDR3 reads CASSRMTGLGEQFF. DNA of the CDR3: TGTGCCAGCAGCCGTATGACAGGGTTGGGTGAGCAGTTCTTC.

J is TRBJ1-1 and V is TRBV28, with D possibly being TRBD1 (6 bases). The CDR3 consists of 13 residues. Trimming stripped 4 bases from V and 8 bases from J, with 14 bases between. In germline, CDR1 is MDHEN, CDR2 SYDVKM. The CDR3 DNA reads TGTGCCAGCAGTTCCCCCGGACAGTTGGAAGCTTTCTTT. Amino acids: CASSSPGQLEAFF.

Sample share makes this clone medium-sized. The chain uses TRBV19 and TRBJ2-4; D may be TRBD1 or TRBD2 (5 bases each). This CDR3 has 14 amino acids. Germline CDR1 is LNHDA and CDR2 is SQIVND (reference sequence). Trimming pared 4 bases from V and 5 bases from J, leaving 12 bases between. The CDR3 sequence is CASSKTGTENIQYF. CDR3 DNA: TGTGCCAGTAGTAAGACCGGGACGGAAAACATTCAGTACTTC.

By share of the sample, this clone is large. This chain links TRBV12-1 with TRBJ2-1; TRBD2, the D gene given by the table, was not confirmed from the DNA. TRBV12-1 is designated a pseudogene. There are 20 residues in the CDR3. In nucleotides, the CDR3 is TGTGCCAGCAGCTTTGTACTAGGGTTTTACTGGAGGGCTAGGTGCGATGAGCAGTTCTTC. It codes for CASSFVLGFYWRARCDEQFF.

This clone has just one count. The chain links TRBV10-2 to TRBJ2-1; TRBD2 matches at 10 bases. With 2 bases clipped from V and 10 bases from J, the junction kept 8 bases outside the gene matches. Germline CDR1 reads WSHSY; CDR2 reads SAAADI. There are 15 residues in the CDR3. CDR3 loop: CASSERTSGPREQFF. The DNA of the CDR3 is TGCGCCAGCAGTGAGAGGACTAGCGGTCCGAGGGAGCAGTTCTTC.